Listed below are T cell receptor beta chains from one sample, sequenced in a study of molecular identifiers for immune sequencing clone quantification. TCRdb re-called the PCR reads with MiXCR, one entry per CDR3 protein. In the table there are about 40,000 distinct CDR3 sequences, less than 20% of which are singletons. What was sequenced was naive CD8+ T cells from blood, with Jurkat cell RNA spiked in. Receptors were obtained from a human donor in good health. Some libraries in this study had Jurkat cell RNA spiked in. Each CDR3 is given with its conserved first and last residue. A D gene is named only where the DNA matches it firmly. Part of the rows lack a size; the others show once, few, many or a class for expanded clones.

V gene: TRBV9; J gene: TRBJ1-1; clone size: many; D gene: NA; CDR3 protein: CASSVVGIGQAFF; CDR3 DNA: TGTGCCAGCAGCGTAGTAGGTATTGGGCAAGCTTTCTTT
V gene: TRBV4-1; J gene: TRBJ2-7; clone size: many; D gene: NA; CDR3 protein: CASSQARDRRYEQYF; CDR3 DNA: TGCGCCAGCAGCCAAGCGAGGGACCGAAGATACGAGCAGTACTTC
V gene: TRBV10-2; J gene: TRBJ2-1; clone size: NA; D gene: NA; CDR3 protein: CASSGLSSYNEQFF; CDR3 DNA: TGCGCCAGCAGCGGCCTGAGCTCCTACAATGAGCAGTTCTTC
V gene: TRBV5-4; J gene: TRBJ2-5; clone size: few; D gene: NA; CDR3 protein: CASSLVQWGETQYF; CDR3 DNA: TGTGCCAGCAGCTTGGTACAATGGGGGGAGACCCAGTACTTC
V gene: TRBV7-9; J gene: TRBJ2-7; clone size: large; D gene: NA; CDR3 protein: CASRDAYEQYF; CDR3 DNA: TGTGCCAGCCGGGATGCCTACGAGCAGTACTTC
V gene: TRBV28; J gene: TRBJ2-5; clone size: NA; D gene: NA; CDR3 protein: CASSAGGQETQYF; CDR3 DNA: TGTGCCAGCTCAGCGGGTGGCCAAGAGACCCAGTACTTC
V gene: TRBV29-1; J gene: TRBJ2-1; clone size: many; D gene: NA; CDR3 protein: CSVRGTVKIINEQFF; CDR3 DNA: TGCAGCGTTCGGGGGACCGTGAAGATTATCAATGAGCAGTTCTTC
V gene: TRBV7-9; J gene: TRBJ2-5; clone size: medium-sized; D gene: TRBD1; CDR3 protein: CASSVGQGSGETQYF; CDR3 DNA: TGTGCCAGCAGCGTCGGACAGGGCAGCGGAGAGACCCAGTACTTC
V gene: TRBV20-1; J gene: TRBJ2-3; clone size: many; D gene: TRBD2; CDR3 protein: CSAPINSGRADTQYF; CDR3 DNA: TGCAGTGCCCCCATTAATAGCGGGAGGGCCGATACGCAGTATTTT
V gene: TRBV28; J gene: TRBJ1-5; clone size: NA; D gene: NA; CDR3 protein: CASLRGYRRGNQPQHF; CDR3 DNA: TGTGCCAGCCTTAGGGGTTACAGAAGGGGCAATCAGCCCCAGCATTTT
V gene: TRBV28; J gene: TRBJ2-7; clone size: few; D gene: NA; CDR3 protein: CATPGFSYEQYF; CDR3 DNA: TGTGCCACCCCAGGGTTTTCCTACGAGCAGTACTTC
V gene: TRBV4-1; J gene: TRBJ2-7; clone size: many; D gene: NA; CDR3 protein: CASSQDTWEYEQYF; CDR3 DNA: TGCGCCAGCAGCCAAGATACATGGGAATACGAGCAGTACTTC
V gene: TRBV14; J gene: TRBJ2-5; clone size: many; D gene: NA; CDR3 protein: CASSQWNQETQYF; CDR3 DNA: TGTGCCAGCAGCCAATGGAACCAAGAGACCCAGTACTTC
V gene: TRBV15; J gene: TRBJ1-2; clone size: many; D gene: NA; CDR3 protein: CATSRERQFNYGYTF; CDR3 DNA: TGTGCCACCAGCAGAGAAAGACAGTTTAACTATGGCTACACCTTC
V gene: TRBV7-9; J gene: TRBJ2-1; clone size: NA; D gene: TRBD1; CDR3 protein: CASSFDRGTPGQLF; CDR3 DNA: TGTGCCAGCAGTTTTGACAGGGGCACCCCGGGGCAGCTCTTC
V gene: TRBV6-2/TRBV6-3; J gene: TRBJ2-7; clone size: many; D gene: TRBD1; CDR3 protein: CASSPGTATEQYF; CDR3 DNA: TGTGCCAGCAGCCCCGGGACAGCCACCGAGCAATACTTC
V gene: TRBV10-3; J gene: TRBJ2-1; clone size: many; D gene: NA; CDR3 protein: CAISESTVDFSEYYNEQFF; CDR3 DNA: TGTGCCATCAGTGAGTCCACGGTCGATTTTAGCGAGTACTACAATGAGCAGTTCTTC
V gene: TRBV2; J gene: TRBJ1-2; clone size: many; D gene: NA; CDR3 protein: CASSEGGSTYGYTF; CDR3 DNA: TGTGCCAGCAGTGAAGGGGGCAGTACCTATGGCTACACCTTC
V gene: TRBV28; J gene: TRBJ1-3; clone size: many; D gene: NA; CDR3 protein: CASSLLLGHNSGNTIYF; CDR3 DNA: TGTGCCAGCAGTTTACTTCTGGGACACAACTCTGGAAACACCATATATTTT
V gene: TRBV9; J gene: TRBJ2-5; clone size: many; D gene: TRBD2; CDR3 protein: CASSPSGTIQETQYF; CDR3 DNA: TGTGCCAGCAGCCCCTCCGGGACTATACAAGAGACCCAGTACTTC
V gene: TRBV2; J gene: TRBJ2-7; clone size: few; D gene: TRBD2; CDR3 protein: CASSEGGLAEYEQYF; CDR3 DNA: TGTGCCAGCAGTGAAGGGGGACTAGCAGAGTACGAGCAGTACTTC
V gene: TRBV19; J gene: TRBJ2-7; clone size: NA; D gene: NA; CDR3 protein: CASSADGPSEQYF; CDR3 DNA: TGTGCCAGTAGTGCGGACGGGCCTTCGGAGCAGTACTTC
V gene: TRBV9; J gene: TRBJ2-7; clone size: medium-sized; D gene: TRBD1; CDR3 protein: CASSVGQGVYEQYF; CDR3 DNA: TGTGCCAGCAGCGTTGGACAGGGGGTCTACGAGCAGTACTTC
V gene: TRBV6-2/TRBV6-3; J gene: TRBJ2-5; clone size: many; D gene: NA; CDR3 protein: CASKKDEGETQYF; CDR3 DNA: TGTGCCAGCAAAAAAGACGAAGGCGAGACCCAGTACTTC
V gene: TRBV19; J gene: TRBJ1-1; clone size: many; D gene: NA; CDR3 protein: CASSILGAAEAFF; CDR3 DNA: TGTGCCAGTAGTATCCTGGGGGCAGCTGAAGCTTTCTTT
V gene: TRBV18; J gene: TRBJ2-1; clone size: few; D gene: TRBD1; CDR3 protein: CASSEQGGGLPPYNEQFF; CDR3 DNA: TGTGCCAGCTCGGAACAGGGGGGTGGACTACCTCCATACAATGAGCAGTTCTTC
V gene: TRBV5-6; J gene: TRBJ2-2; clone size: many; D gene: NA; CDR3 protein: CASSGGTFTNTGELFF; CDR3 DNA: TGTGCCAGCAGCGGTGGGACATTTACGAACACCGGGGAGCTGTTTTTT
V gene: TRBV28; J gene: TRBJ1-4; clone size: NA; D gene: NA; CDR3 protein: CAAWPNEKLFF; CDR3 DNA: TGTGCCGCATGGCCTAATGAAAAACTGTTTTTT
V gene: TRBV29-1; J gene: TRBJ2-2; clone size: NA; D gene: NA; CDR3 protein: CSVDSIASGELFF; CDR3 DNA: TGCAGCGTCGACAGTATTGCTTCCGGGGAGCTGTTTTTT
V gene: TRBV15; J gene: TRBJ2-2; clone size: many; D gene: TRBD1; CDR3 protein: CATSDRGGTGELFF; CDR3 DNA: TGTGCCACCAGCGACAGGGGGGGCACCGGGGAGCTGTTTTTT
V gene: TRBV28; J gene: TRBJ2-7; clone size: many; D gene: NA; CDR3 protein: CASSFLGYEQYF; CDR3 DNA: TGTGCCAGCAGTTTCCTGGGCTACGAGCAGTACTTC
V gene: TRBV9; J gene: TRBJ2-3; clone size: many; D gene: TRBD2; CDR3 protein: CASSVGGSRTDTQYF; CDR3 DNA: TGTGCCAGCAGCGTTGGCGGGAGTAGGACAGATACGCAGTATTTT
V gene: TRBV6-8; J gene: TRBJ2-7; clone size: NA; D gene: TRBD2; CDR3 protein: CASSYFIGGLAGVATYEQYF; CDR3 DNA: TGTGCCAGCAGTTACTTTATCGGCGGGCTAGCGGGAGTAGCAACCTACGAGCAGTACTTC
V gene: TRBV9; J gene: TRBJ2-7; clone size: few; D gene: TRBD1; CDR3 protein: CASSVGGTGYEQYF; CDR3 DNA: TGTGCCAGCAGCGTAGGTGGGACAGGTTACGAGCAGTACTTC
V gene: TRBV4-3; J gene: TRBJ2-7; clone size: NA; D gene: NA; CDR3 protein: CASSQRSSHEQYF; CDR3 DNA: TGCGCCAGCAGCCAGCGGAGTTCCCACGAGCAGTACTTC
V gene: TRBV27; J gene: TRBJ1-5; clone size: NA; D gene: TRBD1; CDR3 protein: CASRKITGGHQPQHF; CDR3 DNA: TGTGCCAGCAGAAAAATTACAGGGGGTCATCAGCCCCAGCATTTT
V gene: TRBV23-1; J gene: TRBJ2-1; clone size: few; D gene: TRBD1; CDR3 protein: CASSPHRDRENNEQFF; CDR3 DNA: TGCGCCAGCAGTCCACACCGGGACAGGGAGAACAATGAGCAGTTCTTC
V gene: TRBV4-1; J gene: TRBJ2-7; clone size: many; D gene: NA; CDR3 protein: CASSPRGSYEQYF; CDR3 DNA: TGCGCCAGCAGCCCGAGGGGGTCCTACGAGCAGTACTTC
V gene: TRBV15; J gene: TRBJ1-5; clone size: many; D gene: TRBD1; CDR3 protein: CATSKDRGRVQPQHF; CDR3 DNA: TGTGCCACCAGCAAGGACAGGGGGCGCGTTCAGCCCCAGCATTTT
V gene: TRBV5-6; J gene: TRBJ2-1; clone size: many; D gene: TRBD2; CDR3 protein: CASSWGTSGSNEQFF; CDR3 DNA: TGTGCCAGCAGCTGGGGGACTAGCGGGAGCAATGAGCAGTTCTTC
V gene: TRBV27; J gene: TRBJ2-3; clone size: many; D gene: TRBD1; CDR3 protein: CASGGQGTDTQYF; CDR3 DNA: TGTGCCAGCGGCGGACAGGGCACAGATACGCAGTATTTT
V gene: TRBV5-6; J gene: TRBJ1-2; clone size: medium-sized; D gene: TRBD1; CDR3 protein: CASRGQGAYYGYTF; CDR3 DNA: TGTGCCAGCCGCGGACAGGGGGCGTACTATGGCTACACCTTC
V gene: TRBV7-9; J gene: TRBJ2-1; clone size: NA; D gene: NA; CDR3 protein: CASSLDSSEQFF; CDR3 DNA: TGTGCCAGCAGCTTAGATTCATCCGAGCAGTTCTTC
V gene: TRBV12-3/TRBV12-4; J gene: TRBJ2-3; clone size: many; D gene: NA; CDR3 protein: CASRSTDTQYF; CDR3 DNA: TGTGCCAGCCGGAGCACAGATACGCAGTATTTT
V gene: TRBV9; J gene: TRBJ1-5; clone size: NA; D gene: NA; CDR3 protein: CASSVGWGGQPQHF; CDR3 DNA: TGTGCCAGCAGCGTCGGGTGGGGCGGTCAGCCCCAGCATTTT
V gene: TRBV28; J gene: TRBJ2-7; clone size: few; D gene: TRBD2; CDR3 protein: CASSATSGSYEQYF; CDR3 DNA: TGTGCCAGCAGTGCGACTAGCGGGAGTTACGAGCAGTACTTC
V gene: TRBV9; J gene: TRBJ2-7; clone size: NA; D gene: NA; CDR3 protein: CASSPRPDWGHEQYF; CDR3 DNA: TGTGCCAGCAGCCCCCGCCCAGACTGGGGGCACGAGCAGTACTTC
V gene: TRBV27; J gene: TRBJ2-1; clone size: many; D gene: NA; CDR3 protein: CASSYRQDSKYEQFF; CDR3 DNA: TGTGCCAGCAGCTATCGACAGGATTCGAAGTATGAGCAGTTCTTC
V gene: TRBV28; J gene: TRBJ1-5; clone size: many; D gene: NA; CDR3 protein: CASSWEGINQPQHF; CDR3 DNA: TGTGCCAGCAGTTGGGAGGGCATCAATCAGCCCCAGCATTTT
V gene: TRBV4-2; J gene: TRBJ2-7; clone size: many; D gene: NA; CDR3 protein: CASSQEGGSEYF; CDR3 DNA: TGTGCCAGCAGCCAAGAAGGGGGGAGCGAGTACTTC
V gene: TRBV28; J gene: TRBJ2-2; clone size: NA; D gene: TRBD2; CDR3 protein: CASSLGLAGGRTPTGELFF; CDR3 DNA: TGTGCCAGCAGTTTAGGACTAGCGGGAGGGCGCACGCCCACCGGGGAGCTGTTTTTT
V gene: TRBV4-2; J gene: TRBJ1-2; clone size: NA; D gene: NA; CDR3 protein: CASSQNSDINYGYTF; CDR3 DNA: TGTGCCAGCAGCCAGAACTCGGACATTAACTATGGCTACACCTTC
V gene: TRBV28; J gene: TRBJ2-1; clone size: many; D gene: NA; CDR3 protein: CASSTLQGQFF; CDR3 DNA: TGTGCCAGCAGCACCCTGCAGGGACAGTTCTTC
V gene: TRBV7-6; J gene: TRBJ2-3; clone size: few; D gene: TRBD2; CDR3 protein: CASSLVRVHGQGLAGVPDTQYF; CDR3 DNA: TGTGCCAGCAGCTTAGTCCGTGTTCATGGCCAAGGACTAGCGGGAGTTCCGGATACGCAGTATTTT
V gene: TRBV9; J gene: TRBJ2-3; clone size: many; D gene: NA; CDR3 protein: CASSVWEARTDTQYF; CDR3 DNA: TGTGCCAGCAGCGTATGGGAAGCCCGCACAGATACGCAGTATTTT
V gene: TRBV7-8; J gene: TRBJ2-1; clone size: many; D gene: NA; CDR3 protein: CASSVVLDPYEQFF; CDR3 DNA: TGTGCCAGCAGCGTCGTGCTAGATCCGTATGAGCAGTTCTTC
V gene: TRBV28; J gene: TRBJ2-7; clone size: NA; D gene: NA; CDR3 protein: CASSLGRLSSYEQYF; CDR3 DNA: TGTGCCAGCAGTTTGGGCAGGCTCAGCTCCTACGAGCAGTACTTC
V gene: TRBV12-3/TRBV12-4; J gene: TRBJ2-3; clone size: many; D gene: NA; CDR3 protein: CASSLAAGLAFTDTQYF; CDR3 DNA: TGTGCCAGCAGTTTAGCGGCCGGGCTAGCGTTCACAGATACGCAGTATTTT
V gene: TRBV7-9; J gene: TRBJ2-1; clone size: many; D gene: NA; CDR3 protein: CASSLGVAAYNEQFF; CDR3 DNA: TGTGCCAGCAGCTTAGGGGTAGCGGCCTACAATGAGCAGTTCTTC
V gene: TRBV27; J gene: TRBJ2-6; clone size: NA; D gene: NA; CDR3 protein: CANSLSRALGGANVLTF; CDR3 DNA: TGTGCCAACAGTTTATCTAGGGCACTGGGTGGGGCCAACGTCCTGACTTTC